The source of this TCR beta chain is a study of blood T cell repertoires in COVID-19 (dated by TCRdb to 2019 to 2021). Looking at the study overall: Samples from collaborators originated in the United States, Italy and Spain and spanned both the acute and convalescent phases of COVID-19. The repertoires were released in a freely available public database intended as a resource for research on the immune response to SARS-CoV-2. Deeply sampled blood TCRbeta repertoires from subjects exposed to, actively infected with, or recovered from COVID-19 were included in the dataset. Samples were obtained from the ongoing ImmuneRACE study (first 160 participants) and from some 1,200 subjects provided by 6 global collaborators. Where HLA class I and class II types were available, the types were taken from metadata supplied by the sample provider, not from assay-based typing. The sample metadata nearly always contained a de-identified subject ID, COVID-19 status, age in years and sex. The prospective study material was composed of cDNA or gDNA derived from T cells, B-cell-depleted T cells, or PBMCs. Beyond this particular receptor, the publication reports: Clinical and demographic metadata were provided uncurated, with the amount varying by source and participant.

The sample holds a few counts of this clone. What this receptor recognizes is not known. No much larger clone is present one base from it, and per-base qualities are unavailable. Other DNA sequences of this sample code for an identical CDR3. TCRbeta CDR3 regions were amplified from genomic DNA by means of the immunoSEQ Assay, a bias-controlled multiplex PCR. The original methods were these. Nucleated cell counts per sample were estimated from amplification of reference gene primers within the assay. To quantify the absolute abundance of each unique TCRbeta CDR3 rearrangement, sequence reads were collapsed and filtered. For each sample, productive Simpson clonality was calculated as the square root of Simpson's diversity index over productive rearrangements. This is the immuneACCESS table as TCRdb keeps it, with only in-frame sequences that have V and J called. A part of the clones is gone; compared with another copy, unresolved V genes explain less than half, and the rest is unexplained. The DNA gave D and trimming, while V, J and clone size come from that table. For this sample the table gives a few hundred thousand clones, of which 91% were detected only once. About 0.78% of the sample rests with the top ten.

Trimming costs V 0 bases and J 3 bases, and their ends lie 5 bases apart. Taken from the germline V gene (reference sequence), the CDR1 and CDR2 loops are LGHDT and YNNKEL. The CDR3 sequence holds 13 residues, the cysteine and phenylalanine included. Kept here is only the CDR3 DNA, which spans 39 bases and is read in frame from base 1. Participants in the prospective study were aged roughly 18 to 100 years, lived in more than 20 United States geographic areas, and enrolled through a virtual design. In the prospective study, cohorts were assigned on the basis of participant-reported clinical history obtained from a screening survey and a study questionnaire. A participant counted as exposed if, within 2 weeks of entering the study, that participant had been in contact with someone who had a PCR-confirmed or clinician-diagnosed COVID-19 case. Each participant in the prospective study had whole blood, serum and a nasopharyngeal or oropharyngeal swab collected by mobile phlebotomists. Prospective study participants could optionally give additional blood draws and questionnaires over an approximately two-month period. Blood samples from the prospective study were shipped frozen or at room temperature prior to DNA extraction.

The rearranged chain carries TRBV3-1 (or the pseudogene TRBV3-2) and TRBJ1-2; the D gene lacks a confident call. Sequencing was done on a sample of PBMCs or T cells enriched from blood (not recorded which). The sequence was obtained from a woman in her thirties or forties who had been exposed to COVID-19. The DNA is TGTGCCAGCAGCCAAGAACGGTACTATGGCTACACCTTC. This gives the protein CASSQERYYGYTF.